Described below is a single T cell receptor beta chain sequence and its context. These data are taken from a study of cytomegalovirus exposure and HLA in healthy donors. The PCR employed 60 Vbeta primers together with 13 Jbeta primers. Data came from immunoSEQ multiplex PCR; TCRdb stores just in-frame clones and leaves some out. In the table there are some 120,000 clones, approximately 72% of which are singletons. Looked up from germline, CDR1 is SGHTA and CDR2 is FQGNSA. The CDR3 sequence is 15 residues long. The chain uses TRBV7-2 and TRBJ2-5, with a weak D call TRBD2 (6 bases). The J call is in doubt because the DNA end fits TRBJ2-7 better. The sample taken for sequencing was PBMCs. This TCR was sampled from a woman aged 40 to 49 in good health and CMV-seropositive. The CDR3 coding sequence is TGTGCCAGCAGCCCCAAGGGAGGTACGGGCTACGAGCAGTACTTC. Encoded protein: CASSPKGGTGYEQYF.